These 26 T cell receptor beta chains originate from one sample sequenced in a study of blood T cell repertoires in COVID-19. Libraries were prepared by immunoSEQ multiplex PCR; TCRdb keeps only in-frame clonotypes and omits some of them. In the table there are some 73,000 clones, about 86% of which are singletons. Sequencing used peripheral blood. The origin of the receptors is a human donor in a cohort sampled during active COVID-19.

This clone was observed a few times. This rearrangement joins TRBV7-6 to TRBJ2-2, with 9 bases aligning to TRBD2. Germline V CDR1 and CDR2: SGHVS, FNYEAQ. The length of the CDR3 is 15 residues. The ends lost 1 base at V and 6 bases at J; junction bases unmatched: 3. Here the CDR3 reads CASSLGGGASGELFF. In DNA, the CDR3 is TGTGCCAGCAGCTTAGGCGGGGGGGCCTCCGGGGAGCTGTTTTTT.

In this sample, this clone turned up a few times. The chain is built from TRBV7-3 and TRBJ1-2; 7 bases map to TRBD1. The CDR3 covers 13 residues. CDR1 is SGHTA and CDR2 is FQGTGA in the germline V gene. V gave up 2 bases and J gave up 8 bases; unmatched junction bases: 5. DNA of the CDR3: TGTGCCAGCAGCTTAGAAGGGGGCCGGGGCTACACCTTC. Translating gives CASSLEGGRGYTF.

V is TRBV9 and J is TRBJ2-5, with no clear D. V lost 2 bases to trimming and J lost 0 bases, with 5 bases between them. There are 13 residues in the CDR3. Germline V CDR1 and CDR2: SGDLS, YYNGEE. Written as DNA, the CDR3 is TGTGCCAGCAGCGTTTCTTACCAAGAGACCCAGTACTTC. It specifies CASSVSYQETQYF.

This clone was observed once. This chain uses TRBV7-3 with TRBJ2-3; TRBD2 is a possible D gene (6 bases). Trimming pared 3 bases from V and 4 bases from J, leaving 17 bases between. CDR1 and CDR2 from the germline V gene are SGHTA and FQGTGA. The CDR3 is 16 amino acids. Written as DNA, the CDR3 is TGTGCCAGCAGCTTGGGGACTGGGACTTTCTCAGATACGCAGTATTTT. Translated: CASSLGTGTFSDTQYF.

This clone showed up just once. The chain recombines TRBV5-1 with TRBJ2-5; weak D call: TRBD2 (5 bases). The CDR3 is made up of 12 amino acids. Germline CDR1 and CDR2: SGHRS and YFSETQ. V shed 0 bases and J shed 10 bases, with 10 bases lying between them. Here the CDR3 DNA reads TGCGCCAGCAGCTTGGCTCCCGGAGGCCAGTACTTC. Its translation is CASSLAPGGQYF.

The chain carries TRBV11-2 and TRBJ2-3; 9 nucleotides line up with TRBD2. CDR3 length equals 18 residues. Per the germline V gene, CDR1 is SGHAT and CDR2 is FQNNGV. V lost 0 bases to trimming and J lost 2 bases; unmatched junction nucleotides: 9. CDR3 loop: CASSLDQRAGGATDTQYF. CDR3 DNA: TGTGCCAGCAGCTTAGATCAAAGGGCGGGGGGGGCCACAGATACGCAGTATTTT.

V usage is TRBV24-1 and J usage is TRBJ2-1; 10 bases align to TRBD2. CDR1 and CDR2 from the germline V gene are KGHDR and SFDVKD. This CDR3 contains 19 residues. The V gene end was trimmed by 2 bases and the J gene end by 8 bases; junction bases not matched to a gene: 17. The CDR3 here is CATSDSAQLAGGSRYEQFF. The CDR3 DNA sequence: TGTGCCACCAGTGATTCAGCGCAGTTAGCGGGGGGAAGCAGATATGAGCAGTTCTTC.

The chain employs TRBV3-1 (or the pseudogene TRBV3-2) and TRBJ2-3; 8 bases agree with TRBD1. The CDR3 is 15 residues long. Germline CDR1 LGHDT, CDR2 YNNKEL (reference sequence). The V and J ends lost 4 bases and 4 bases, in that order; junction bases with no gene match: 7. The CDR3, as DNA: TGTGCCAGCAGCCCCGAGGACAGGGCTTCAGATACGCAGTATTTT. Its protein product is CASSPEDRASDTQYF.

The chain has TRBV13 and TRBJ2-1, with D hard to call. Per germline, CDR1 PRHDT and CDR2 FYEKMQ (reference sequence). V was shortened by 6 bases and J by 2 bases, with 11 bases between the two germline ends. This CDR3 comprises 14 residues. CDR3 in DNA: TGTGCCAGCAGTCCCGGTCAAACCTACAATGAGCAGTTCTTC. This codes for CASSPGQTYNEQFF.

This clone was detected once. J is TRBJ1-2 and V is TRBV29-1, with 9 bases that match TRBD1. The V gene's germline CDR1 is SQVTM and CDR2 ANQGSEA. The CDR3 extends over 15 amino acids. The J segment lost 0 bases and the V segment lost 5 bases, leaving 7 bases of the junction unmatched. The CDR3 loop is CSVPQGAFTNYGYTF. The CDR3 nucleotides are TGCAGCGTTCCACAGGGGGCTTTCACTAACTATGGCTACACCTTC.

This chain links TRBV5-1 with TRBJ2-7; 8 bases are shared with TRBD1. The CDR3 length is 13 residues. V lost 3 bases, J lost 4 bases, and 3 bases stayed unmatched. Per the germline V gene, CDR1 is SGHRS and CDR2 is YFSETQ. CDR3 sequence (DNA): TGCGCCAGCAGCTGGGGACAGGCTTACGAGCAGTACTTC. Translated, it gives CASSWGQAYEQYF.

The chain recombines TRBV10-1 with TRBJ1-5; D possibly corresponds to TRBD1 (6 bases). The CDR3 runs to 13 residues. Germline assignment: CDR1 WNHNN and CDR2 SYGVQD (reference sequence). Trimming removed 0 bases from V and 7 bases from J, with 7 bases in between. This CDR3 reads CASSESRGQPQHF. In DNA form, the CDR3 reads TGCGCCAGCAGTGAGTCGAGGGGGCAGCCCCAGCATTTT.

This clone was recorded once. The chain has TRBV5-4 and TRBJ1-3; D is uncertain. The CDR3 has 15 amino acids. Germline V gene sequence: CDR1 SGHNT, CDR2 YYREEE (reference sequence). V was cut by 3 bases and J by 0 bases, with 10 bases left in between. In DNA form, the CDR3 reads TGTGCCAGCAGCTCATTCTACGGCTCTGGAAACACCATATATTTT. Amino acids: CASSSFYGSGNTIYF.

As regards this clone: Other DNA sequences in this specimen translate into the identical CDR3. The rearrangement uses TRBV5-1 and TRBJ1-2, with 7 bases lining up with TRBD1. V dropped 4 bases and J dropped 1; count of bases not matched to a gene: 10. The CDR3 has 16 residues. Germline V gene data show CDR1 as SGHRS and CDR2 as YFSETQ. CDR3 region: CASSPGTASGNYGYTF. CDR3 nucleotide sequence: TGCGCCAGCAGCCCCGGGACAGCCAGCGGTAACTATGGCTACACCTTC.

This sequence joins TRBV7-2 and TRBJ1-6, with TRBD1 matching over 7 bases. The length of the CDR3 is 15 residues. CDR1 and CDR2 (germline): SGHTA, FQGNSA. V shed 4 bases, J shed 9 bases, and the junction held 9 bases outside the gene matches. The CDR3 loop reads CASSSKGTALSPLHF. Here the CDR3 DNA reads TGTGCCAGCAGCTCAAAGGGGACAGCCCTTTCACCCCTCCACTTT. The variable domain in full, completed from reference TRBV7-2 and TRBJ1-6, reads GAGVSQSPSNKVTEKGKDVELRCDPISGHTALYWYRQSLGQGLEFLIYFQGNSAPDKSGLPSDRFSAERTGGSVSTLTIQRTQQEDSAVYLCASSSKGTALSPLHFGNGTRLTVT.

V is TRBV5-1 and J is TRBJ1-1; D is perhaps TRBD1 (6 bases). V dropped 1 base and J dropped 0 bases, with 10 bases sitting between them. Germline CDR1 is SGHRS and CDR2 is YFSETQ. This CDR3 comprises 15 residues. This CDR3 is CASSLSGTLNTEAFF. As DNA, the CDR3 is TGCGCCAGCAGCTTGTCTGGGACACTGAACACTGAAGCTTTCTTT.

The J gene is TRBJ2-5, the V gene TRBV9, with TRBD1 matching over 8 bases. Germline V CDR1 and CDR2: SGDLS, YYNGEE. V trimming: 0 bases; J trimming: 5 bases; junction bases outside the gene matches: 6. This CDR3 has 15 amino acids. CDR3 sequence reads: CASSVAPQGAETQYF. CDR3 DNA sequence: TGTGCCAGCAGCGTAGCTCCCCAGGGGGCCGAGACCCAGTACTTC.

The CDR3 DNA follows: TGTGCCAGCAGCCCCAGCGGGGGAATCTTTTACGAGCAGTACTTC. It is translated as CASSPSGGIFYEQYF. The rearrangement links TRBV9 to TRBJ2-7, with 8 positions matching TRBD2. Germline V gives CDR1 SGDLS, CDR2 YYNGEE. The CDR3 has 15 amino acids. J lost 4 bases, V lost 4 bases, and 10 bases had no gene match.

V is TRBV7-2 and J is TRBJ2-3, with 8 positions matching TRBD2. This CDR3 comprises 14 residues. Trimming removed 5 bases from V and 3 bases from J; junction bases left unmatched: 4. Germline CDR1 SGHTA, CDR2 FQGNSA. CDR3 DNA: TGTGCCAGCAGCCGCCAGCGGGGGACAGATACGCAGTATTTT. It codes for CASSRQRGTDTQYF.

This sequence joins TRBV29-1 and TRBJ2-1; perhaps TRBD1 as D (5 bases). CDR1 SQVTM and CDR2 ANQGSEA come from the germline V gene. V gave up 0 bases and J gave up 3 bases, with 15 bases separating them. The CDR3 runs 16 residues. CDR3 DNA sequence: TGCAGCGTTGAAGAAGGAACAGGCAGATACTACAATGAGCAGTTCTTC. This codes for CSVEEGTGRYYNEQFF.

J is TRBJ1-5 and V is TRBV9; D not certain. Germline lookup yields CDR1 SGDLS and CDR2 YYNGEE. V lost 0 bases and J lost 3, with 10 bases in between. The CDR3 consists of 15 residues. The DNA of the CDR3 is TGTGCCAGCAGCGTAGGAGGCAGCTTCAATCAGCCCCAGCATTTT. It yields the protein CASSVGGSFNQPQHF.

The chain is built from TRBV4-2 and TRBJ2-1, with a possible D match to TRBD1 (6 bases). CDR1 and CDR2 (germline): LGHNA, YNFKEQ. The CDR3 contains 16 residues. V lost 1 base, J lost 4 bases, and 14 bases lay in between. In nucleotides, the CDR3 is TGTGCCAGCAGCCAAGGGCACAGGGAAGCATACAATGAGCAGTTCTTC. As protein: CASSQGHREAYNEQFF.

A note on this clone: This CDR3 is also generated by other DNA sequences in the sample. The V gene is TRBV28, the J gene TRBJ1-2; no reliable D call. V gave up 6 bases and J gave up 5 bases, with 7 bases separating them. This CDR3 contains 11 residues. The germline CDR1 and CDR2 sequences are MDHEN and SYDVKM. In DNA form, the CDR3 reads TGTGCCAGCAGGCCCGAGTATGGCTACACCTTC. It codes for CASRPEYGYTF.

The rearrangement uses TRBV5-1 and TRBJ2-2; 10 nucleotides line up with TRBD2. The CDR3 is 17 residues long. V shed 4 bases, J shed 2 bases, and the junction held 8 bases outside the gene matches. Germline V gives CDR1 SGHRS, CDR2 YFSETQ. The DNA of the CDR3 is TGCGCCAGCAGCCGGGGTATAGCGGGGGGAAACACCGGGGAGCTGTTTTTT. It encodes CASSRGIAGGNTGELFF.

This chain joins TRBV2 and TRBJ2-3; unclear D gene. V lost 2 bases, J lost 0 bases, and 9 bases lay in between. The V gene's germline CDR1 is SNHLY and CDR2 FYNNEI. This CDR3 has 15 amino acids. The DNA of the CDR3 is TGTGCCAGCAGTGAACTAGACCCCAGCACAGATACGCAGTATTTT. Protein sequence: CASSELDPSTDTQYF.

The chain is built from TRBV13 and TRBJ2-1, with D possibly being TRBD1 (6 bases). Trimming took off 6 bases at V and 4 bases at J, with 10 bases between the two ends. Germline CDR1 PRHDT, CDR2 FYEKMQ (reference sequence). The CDR3 length is 13 residues. CDR3 bases: TGTGCCAGCAGACCCGGACAGTACAATGAGCAGTTCTTC. Its translation: CASRPGQYNEQFF.